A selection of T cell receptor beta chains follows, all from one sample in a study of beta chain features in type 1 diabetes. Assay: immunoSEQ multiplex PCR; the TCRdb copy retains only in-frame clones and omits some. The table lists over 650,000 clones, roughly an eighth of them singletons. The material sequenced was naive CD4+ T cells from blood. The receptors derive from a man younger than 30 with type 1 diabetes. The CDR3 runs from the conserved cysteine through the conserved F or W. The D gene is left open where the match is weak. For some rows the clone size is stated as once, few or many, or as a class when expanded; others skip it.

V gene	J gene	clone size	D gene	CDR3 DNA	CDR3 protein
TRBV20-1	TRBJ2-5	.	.	TGCAGTGCCGGTCCGCGAGAGACCCAGTACTTC	CSAGPRETQYF
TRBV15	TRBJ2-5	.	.	TGTGCCACCAGCAGAGTGGAAGCGTACCAAGAGACCCAGTACTTC	CATSRVEAYQETQYF
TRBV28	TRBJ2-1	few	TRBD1	TGTGCCAGCAGTTTGGACCCGGGACAGACAGAGCAGTTCTTC	CASSLDPGQTEQFF
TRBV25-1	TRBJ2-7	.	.	TGTGCCAGCAGTGAATGGCACGGAGCCTACGAGCAGTACTTC	CASSEWHGAYEQYF
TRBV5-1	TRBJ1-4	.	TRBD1	TGCGCCAGCAGCCCGACCGGGACAGGGGTGGGGGAAAAACTGTTTTTT	CASSPTGTGVGEKLFF
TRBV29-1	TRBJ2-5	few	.	TGCAGCGTAGGTCACTTTGGCGAGACCCAGTACTTC	CSVGHFGETQYF
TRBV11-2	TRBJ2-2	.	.	TGTGCCAGCAGATACCGGGGTTTAGCGGGGGAGCTGTTTTTT	CASRYRGLAGELFF
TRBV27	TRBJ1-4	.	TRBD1	TGTGCCAGCAGTTCGACCGGGACAGGGCAGGCTAATGAAAAACTGTTTTTT	CASSSTGTGQANEKLFF
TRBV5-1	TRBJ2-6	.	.	TGCGCCAGCAGCGGACTTACCCTGTCTGGGGCCAACGTCCTGACTTTC	CASSGLTLSGANVLTF
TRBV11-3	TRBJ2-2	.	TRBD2	TGTGCCAGCAGCCCGTTGGGAGGGTCCGGGGAGCTGTTTTTT	CASSPLGGSGELFF
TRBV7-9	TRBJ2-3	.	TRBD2	TGTGCCAGCAGCTGGACTAGCGACACAGATACGCAGTATTTT	CASSWTSDTDTQYF
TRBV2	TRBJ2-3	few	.	TGTGCCAGCAGGCCGGGTGATACGCAGTATTTT	CASRPGDTQYF
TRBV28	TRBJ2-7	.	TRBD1	TGTGCCAGCAGCTCCCCGGGACAGGGGCGCGCCTACGAGCAGTACTTC	CASSSPGQGRAYEQYF
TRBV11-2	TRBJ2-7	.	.	TGTGCCAGCAGCTTAGATCGCAGGGTCGAGCAGTACTTC	CASSLDRRVEQYF
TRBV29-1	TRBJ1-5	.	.	TGCAGCGCTGGGGGTATCAATCAGCCCCAGCATTTT	CSAGGINQPQHF
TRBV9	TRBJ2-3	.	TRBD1	TGTGCCAGCAGCGGGATCACAGGGGGCACAGTCACAGATACGCAGTATTTT	CASSGITGGTVTDTQYF
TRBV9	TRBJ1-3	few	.	TGTGCCAGCAGCCCCTCGGACTCTGGAAACACCATATATTTT	CASSPSDSGNTIYF
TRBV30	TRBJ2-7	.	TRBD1	TGTGCCTGGAAGGACAGGGGACCCATTTACGAGCAGTACTTC	CAWKDRGPIYEQYF
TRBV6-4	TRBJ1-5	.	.	TGTGCCAGCAGTCCCGACAGGAGGAATCAGCCCCAGCATTTT	CASSPDRRNQPQHF
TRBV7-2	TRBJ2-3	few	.	TGTGCCAGCAGCCCGGGACGGAGCACAGATACGCAGTATTTT	CASSPGRSTDTQYF
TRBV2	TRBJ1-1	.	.	TGTGCCAGCAGTGGTATCAGCATGGACACTGAAGCTTTCTTT	CASSGISMDTEAFF
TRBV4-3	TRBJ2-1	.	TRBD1	TGCGCCAGCAGCCAAGAGGGGATTGCCGGGACAGGGACCTACAATGAGCAGTTCTTC	CASSQEGIAGTGTYNEQFF
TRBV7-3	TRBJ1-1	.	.	TGTGCCAGCAGCTTAAAAGGGGAGGGTTGGGAAAAAAACACTGAAGCTTTCTTT	CASSLKGEGWEKNTEAFF
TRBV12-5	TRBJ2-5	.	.	TGTGCTAGTGGTTTGGTATCGAGCGGTGGGGGTTCCCAGTACTTC	CASGLVSSGGGSQYF
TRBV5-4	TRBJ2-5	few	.	TGTGCCAGCAGCTTGGGTCCGGGGGAACAAGAGACCCAGTACTTC	CASSLGPGEQETQYF
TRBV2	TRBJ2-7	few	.	TGTGCCAGCAGTGAAGAGGTATCCTCCTACGAGCAGTACTTC	CASSEEVSSYEQYF
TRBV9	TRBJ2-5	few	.	TGTGCCAGCAGCGTAGCGGGAATTAGCGAGACCCAGTACTTC	CASSVAGISETQYF
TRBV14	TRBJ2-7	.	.	TGTGCCAGCAGCCCGTCGCCGTCCTACGAGCAGTACTTC	CASSPSPSYEQYF
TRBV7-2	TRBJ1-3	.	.	TGTGCCAGCAGCTCCCGGACAGGAAACACCATATATTTT	CASSSRTGNTIYF
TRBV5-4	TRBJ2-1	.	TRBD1	TGTGCCAGCAGCCCGGGACAGGGAACCTACAATGAGCAGTTCTTC	CASSPGQGTYNEQFF
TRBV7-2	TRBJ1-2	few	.	TGTGCCAGCAGCCCCCAGGAGACCCATGGCTACACCTTC	CASSPQETHGYTF
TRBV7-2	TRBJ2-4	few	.	TGTGCCAGCAGCTTAGTGATAAACATTCAGTACTTC	CASSLVINIQYF
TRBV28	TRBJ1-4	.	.	TGTGCCAGCAGTTCCTCCGGGACACCTACATATGAAAAACTGTTTTTT	CASSSSGTPTYEKLFF
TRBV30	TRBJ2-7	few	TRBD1	TGTGCCTGTGGGGGACAGGCCAATTCCGAGCAGTACTTC	CACGGQANSEQYF
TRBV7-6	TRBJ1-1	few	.	TGTGCCAGCAGCTTAGATGGGGGGAGCACTGAAGCTTTCTTT	CASSLDGGSTEAFF
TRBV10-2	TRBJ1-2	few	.	TGCGCCAGCAGTGACCCACAGGGATTCGGTAACTATGGCTACACCTTC	CASSDPQGFGNYGYTF
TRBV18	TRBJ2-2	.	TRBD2	TGTGCCAGCTCACCCTCGACTAGCGGGACGAACACCGGGGAGCTGTTTTTT	CASSPSTSGTNTGELFF
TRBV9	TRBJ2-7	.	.	TGTGCCAGCAGCGTAGCGGGGGTCGACGAGCAGTACTTC	CASSVAGVDEQYF
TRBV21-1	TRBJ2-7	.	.	TGTGCCAGCACCGGGACAGGGGGATACTACGAGCAGTACTTC	CASTGTGGYYEQYF
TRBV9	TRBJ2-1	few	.	TGTGCCAGCAGCCTGGCTGGACTCAACTCCTACAATGAGCAGTTCTTC	CASSLAGLNSYNEQFF
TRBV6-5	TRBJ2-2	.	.	TGTGCCAGCAGTTACCGGACAAAGAACACCGGGGAGCTGTTTTTT	CASSYRTKNTGELFF
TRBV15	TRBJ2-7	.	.	TGTGCCACCAGCGACAGGTCTACGTACGAGCAGTACTTC	CATSDRSTYEQYF
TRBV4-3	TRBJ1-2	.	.	TGCGCCAGCAGCCAAGATTCTGACAGGCCGTACGGCTACACCTTC	CASSQDSDRPYGYTF
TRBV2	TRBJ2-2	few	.	TGTGCCAGCAGGAGGGCGGCCGGGGAGCTGTTTTTT	CASRRAAGELFF
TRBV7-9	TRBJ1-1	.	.	TGTGCCAGCAGCTTAGCGGGGGACACTGAAGCTTTCTTT	CASSLAGDTEAFF
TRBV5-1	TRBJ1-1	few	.	TGCGCCAGCAGCACCTTACAGGGCTACACTGAAGCTTTCTTT	CASSTLQGYTEAFF
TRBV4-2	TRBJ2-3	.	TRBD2	TGTGCCAGCAGCCAAGCCCAAGCGGGGGGGAACACAGATACGCAGTATTTT	CASSQAQAGGNTDTQYF
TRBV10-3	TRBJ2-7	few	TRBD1	TGTGCCAGCCGGGACAGGGAGGCCTACGAGCAGTACTTC	CASRDREAYEQYF
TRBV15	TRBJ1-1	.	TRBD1	TGTGCCACCAGCAGAGGTTCGACAGGGGTTAGGGGCACTGAAGCTTTCTTT	CATSRGSTGVRGTEAFF
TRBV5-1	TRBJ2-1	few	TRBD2	TGCGCCAGCAGCCTAAGGGGAGGGACCTACAATGAGCAGTTCTTC	CASSLRGGTYNEQFF
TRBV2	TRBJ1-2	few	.	TGTGCCAGCAGTGAAGACCAGGGAACGGGCTATGGCTACACCTTC	CASSEDQGTGYGYTF
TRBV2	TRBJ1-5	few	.	TGTGCCAGCAGTATGGCCGAAATCGGAAGGCAGCCCCAGCATTTT	CASSMAEIGRQPQHF
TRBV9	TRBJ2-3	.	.	TGTGCCAGCAGCGTTGCGTCGGGGGCAAATACGCAGTATTTT	CASSVASGANTQYF
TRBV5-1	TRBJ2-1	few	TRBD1	TGCGCCAGCAGCCTGGTGGCCAGGGGGAATGAGCAGTTCTTC	CASSLVARGNEQFF